This TCR beta chain was sequenced during a study of OX40 agonist ivuxolimab in advanced cancers. Study summary: The treatment was a fully human IgG2 OX40 agonist, ivuxolimab. From about 23 to 85 years was the age range, with a mean of around 60 years, and around 80% were male.

The data were produced by immunoSEQ multiplex PCR, yet TCRdb's version contains in-frame clones alone and is incomplete. The data show about 50,000 clones, 84% seen once. Study outcomes and limitations: Those patients achieving a partial response at 0.1-3.0 mg/kg showed among the lowest clonal expansion.

This clone was counted once. The target antigen is unknown. Source: CD4+ or CD8+ T cells sorted from blood, taken in a trial of the OX40 agonist ivuxolimab. The source is an adult with an advanced solid tumor such as melanoma, head and neck, liver or kidney cancer.

CDR3 residues: CASSSYGGQGVDYGYTF. The CDR3 DNA sequence: TGTGCCAGCAGCTCCTATGGGGGACAGGGGGTGGACTATGGCTACACCTTC. The rearrangement uses TRBV7-9 and TRBJ1-2; TRBD1 agrees at 11 bases. Germline values: CDR1 SEHNR, CDR2 FQNEAQ (reference sequence). The CDR3 contains 17 residues. V gave up 4 bases and J gave up 3 bases; unmatched junction bases: 10.